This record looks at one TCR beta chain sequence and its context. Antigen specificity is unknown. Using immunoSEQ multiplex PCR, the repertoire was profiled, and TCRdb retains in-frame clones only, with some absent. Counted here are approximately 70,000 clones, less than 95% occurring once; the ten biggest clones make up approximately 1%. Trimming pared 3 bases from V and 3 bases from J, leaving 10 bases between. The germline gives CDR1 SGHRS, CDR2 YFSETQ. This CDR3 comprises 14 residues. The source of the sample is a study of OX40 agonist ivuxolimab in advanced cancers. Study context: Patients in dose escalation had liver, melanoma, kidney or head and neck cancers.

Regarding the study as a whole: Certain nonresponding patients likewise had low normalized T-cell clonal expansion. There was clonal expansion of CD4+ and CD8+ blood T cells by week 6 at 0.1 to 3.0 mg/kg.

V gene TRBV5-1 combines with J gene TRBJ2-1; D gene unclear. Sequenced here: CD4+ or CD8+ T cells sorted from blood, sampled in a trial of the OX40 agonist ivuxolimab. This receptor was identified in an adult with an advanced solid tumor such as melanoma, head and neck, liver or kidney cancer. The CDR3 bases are TGCGCCAGCAGCTCACAAAACATCTACAATGAGCAGTTCTTC. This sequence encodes CASSSQNIYNEQFF.